Shown below are 30 T cell receptor beta chains from a single sample sequenced in a study of cytomegalovirus exposure and HLA in healthy donors. Some clones are missing from TCRdb's copy, which holds only in-frame ones; the method was immunoSEQ multiplex PCR. This table holds approximately 58,000 clones, 85% to 95% found once. Input material: PBMCs. The receptors here all came from a man between 18 and 35 years old in good health and CMV-seronegative.

V is TRBV6-1 and J is TRBJ2-5, with a weak D call TRBD1 (8 bases). The V gene's germline CDR1 is MNHNS and CDR2 SASEGT. The V end lost 5 bases, the J end lost 13 bases, and 20 bases lay between the germline ends. CDR3 length: 13 amino acids. In DNA form, the CDR3 reads TGTGCCAGCAGTTCCGAGAGACAGGGGAGGGCGTACTTC. Its translation is CASSSERQGRAYF.

The chain combines TRBV6-1 with TRBJ2-7; unclear D gene. V was trimmed by 8 bases and J by 3 bases, leaving 14 bases between them. Germline V gene lookup returns CDR1 MNHNS and CDR2 SASEGT. The CDR3 totals 13 residues. The CDR3 reads CASSKTTYYEQYF. The CDR3 coding sequence is TGTGCCAGCTCGAAGACAACCTACTACGAGCAGTACTTC.

The genes are TRBV14 and TRBJ2-5; 8 nucleotides align to TRBD1. With 4 bases clipped from V and 1 base from J, the junction kept 5 bases outside the gene matches. The CDR3 has 15 amino acids. Germline V gene sequence: CDR1 SGHDN, CDR2 FVKESK. The CDR3 here is CASSPRQGSQETQYF. CDR3 coding DNA: TGTGCCAGCAGCCCGCGACAGGGGTCCCAAGAGACCCAGTACTTC.

The chain couples TRBV30 to TRBJ1-2, with 11 bases fitting TRBD1. Germline assignment: CDR1 GTSNPN and CDR2 SVGIG (reference sequence). V was pared by 6 bases and J by 10 bases, with 7 bases of the junction left unmatched. The CDR3 consists of 12 residues. DNA for the CDR3: TGTGCCTGTTCATGGACAGGGGGCTACTACACCTTC. Its protein product is CACSWTGGYYTF. The variable domain in full, with the rest retrieved from reference TRBV30 and TRBJ1-2, is SQTIHQWPATLVQPVGSPLSLECTVEGTSNPNLYWYRQAAGRGLQLLFYSVGIGQISSEVPQNLSASRPQDRQFILSSKKLLLSDSGFYLCACSWTGGYYTFGSGTRLTVV.

This clone was seen just once. The chain uses TRBV13 and TRBJ2-3, with D hard to call. The CDR3 totals 12 residues. Germline CDR1 and CDR2: PRHDT and FYEKMQ (reference sequence). V lost 3 bases and J lost 4, with 5 bases in between. The CDR3 DNA sequence: TGTGCCAGCAGCTTCGGGTCAGATACGCAGTATTTT. Its translation is CASSFGSDTQYF.

This chain connects TRBV27 to TRBJ2-3; a weak D match, TRBD1 (7 bases). Germline CDR1 and CDR2: MNHEY and SMNVEV (reference sequence). CDR3 size: 16 residues. V lost 4 bases and J lost 2, with 16 bases in between. The CDR3 DNA is TGTGCCAGCAGTTCGGGAGAGGGGGCTGCCACAGATACGCAGTATTTT. The encoded protein is CASSSGEGAATDTQYF.

This clone has a single count. The chain is built from TRBV6-5 and TRBJ1-2, with no clear D. The V gene lost 4 bases and the J gene lost 4 bases, with 10 bases spanning the gap. CDR3 length equals 13 residues. Germline-derived CDR1 and CDR2 are MNHEY and SVGAGI. The CDR3: CASSSKRAYGYTF. The DNA for the CDR3 is TGTGCCAGCAGTTCCAAGAGGGCCTATGGCTACACCTTC.

The gene calls are TRBV5-1 and TRBJ1-1, with D possibly TRBD1 on 6 matching bases. With 0 bases removed from V and 6 bases from J, the gap between germline ends came to 18 bases. This CDR3 region has 16 residues. CDR1 and CDR2 from the germline V gene are SGHRS and YFSETQ. The CDR3 DNA is TGCGCCAGCAGCTTGGGCGTATTAACAGGGAAGTCTGAAGCTTTCTTT. Residues: CASSLGVLTGKSEAFF.

Comments on this clone: The same CDR3 also results from other DNA sequences found in this sample. The chain is built from TRBV5-1 and TRBJ1-2; TRBD1 matches 7 bases. Germline lookup yields CDR1 SGHRS and CDR2 YFSETQ. The CDR3 contains 14 residues. With V trimmed by 0 bases and J by 2 bases, 1 base remained unmatched. CDR3 region: CASSLDRGNYGYTF. The CDR3 coding sequence is TGCGCCAGCAGCTTGGACAGGGGCAACTATGGCTACACCTTC.

The rearrangement joins TRBV27 to TRBJ1-2, with TRBD1 matching 7 bases. CDR3 length: 15 residues. Germline-derived CDR1 and CDR2 are MNHEY and SMNVEV (reference sequence). V lost 4 bases to trimming and J lost 5 bases; unmatched junction nucleotides: 10. The CDR3, as DNA: TGTGCCAGCAGTTCCTCGACAGGGACCGCTTATGGCTACACCTTC. This translates into CASSSSTGTAYGYTF.

This sequence joins TRBV28 and TRBJ1-2, with D possibly being TRBD1 (6 bases). There are 14 residues in the CDR3. V was clipped by 4 bases and J by 4 bases, with 13 bases between them. Per germline, CDR1 MDHEN and CDR2 SYDVKM. The CDR3 loop reads CASSSRTASYGYTF. The DNA for the CDR3 is TGTGCCAGCAGTTCACGGACAGCCTCCTATGGCTACACCTTC.

This clone was recorded only once. The chain employs TRBV6-6 and TRBJ1-4; 8 nucleotides match TRBD1. Germline CDR1 reads MNHNY; CDR2 reads SVGAGI (reference sequence). This CDR3 is built from 15 residues. Trimming took 6 bases from V and 3 from J; bases not matched to a gene: 6. CDR3 coding DNA: TGTGCCAGCAGCTACACAGGGGGTGCTAATGAAAAACTGTTTTTT. This sequence encodes CASSYTGGANEKLFF.

The rearrangement joins TRBV4-1 to TRBJ2-6; 7 nucleotides line up with TRBD1. The CDR3 is 18 residues long. The V segment lost 4 bases and the J segment 2 bases; nucleotides outside the gene matches: 11. Germline CDR1 MGHRA, CDR2 YSYEKL. The CDR3 DNA is TGCGCCAGCAGCCCAGGGCACATCACAGGGGCTGGGGCCAACGTCCTGACTTTC. Protein product: CASSPGHITGAGANVLTF.

CDR3 amino acids: CASSLDRGYEQYF. CDR3 nucleotide sequence: TGTGCCAGTAGTTTGGACAGGGGCTACGAGCAGTACTTC. The chain is built from TRBV19 and TRBJ2-7; TRBD1 agrees at 9 bases. Germline lookup yields CDR1 LNHDA and CDR2 SQIVND (reference sequence). V dropped 5 bases and J dropped 3; count of bases not matched to a gene: 2. This CDR3 contains 13 residues.

CDR3 amino acids: CASRQRLAALDEQFF. The CDR3, as DNA: TGTGCCAGCAGACAAAGACTAGCGGCGCTGGATGAGCAGTTCTTC. The V gene is TRBV6-5, the J gene TRBJ2-1; 9 positions match TRBD2. This CDR3 contains 15 residues. Germline CDR1 reads MNHEY; CDR2 reads SVGAGI. Trimming took 6 bases from V and 8 from J; bases not matched to a gene: 11.

This clone has only one observation. This chain uses TRBV6-5 with TRBJ1-1; 8 bases align to TRBD1. After removal of 2 bases from V and 7 bases from J, the junction contained 6 bases not matched to a gene. The V gene's germline CDR1 is MNHEY and CDR2 SVGAGI. CDR3 size: 14 residues. The CDR3 nucleotides read TGTGCCAGCAGTTACCAGGGGGCGGCCTATGAAGCTTTCTTT. Its protein is CASSYQGAAYEAFF.

The CDR3 DNA sequence: TGCAGCGCGGGACAGGGGGCAGGTTATGGCTACACCTTC. The encoded protein is CSAGQGAGYGYTF. The chain joins TRBV29-1 to TRBJ1-2; 12 bases are a match to TRBD1. This CDR3 region has 13 residues. Losses at the gene ends were 7 bases for V and 5 bases for J; bases not matched to a gene: 5. The germline V gene has CDR1 SQVTM and CDR2 ANQGSEA.

This rearrangement joins TRBV10-3 to TRBJ2-1, with 8 bases identical to TRBD2. The germline V gene encodes CDR1 ENHRY and CDR2 SYGVKD. Trimming took 4 bases from V and 0 from J; bases not matched to a gene: 5. The CDR3 is 16 residues long. CDR3 sequence: CAISVQLADSYNEQFF. Here the CDR3 DNA reads TGTGCCATCAGTGTCCAACTAGCGGACTCCTACAATGAGCAGTTCTTC.

The rearrangement uses TRBV7-2 and TRBJ2-5, with D tentatively TRBD2 (6 bases). CDR3 size: 14 residues. CDR1 SGHTA and CDR2 FQGNSA come from the germline V gene. Trimming shortened V by 4 bases and J by 4 bases, and 13 bases separated the two germline ends. CDR3 in amino acids: CASSSGLHSETQYF. DNA for the CDR3: TGTGCCAGCAGCTCGGGACTTCACTCAGAGACCCAGTACTTC.

The chain recombines TRBV2 with TRBJ1-5, with TRBD1 as a possible D gene (5 bases). Germline V CDR1 and CDR2: SNHLY, FYNNEI. V lost 6 bases to trimming and J lost 0 bases, with 9 bases between them. The CDR3 consists of 14 residues. The CDR3 region is CASSQDNSNQPQHF. DNA for the CDR3: TGTGCCAGCAGCCAGGACAATAGCAATCAGCCCCAGCATTTT.

The rearrangement uses TRBV2 and TRBJ2-1; possible D gene TRBD1, 5 bases. Between the trimmed V and J ends, which lost 7 bases and 1 base, there was a span of 14 bases. Germline V CDR1 and CDR2: SNHLY, FYNNEI. The CDR3 is 15 residues long. The CDR3 bases are TGTGCCAGCACCTCCTCAGGGTTATCCTACAATGAGCAGTTCTTC. Translated, it gives CASTSSGLSYNEQFF.

The V and J genes are TRBV27 and TRBJ1-2; D might be TRBD1 (6 bases). The germline V gene has CDR1 MNHEY and CDR2 SMNVEV (reference sequence). Trimming shortened V by 5 bases and J by 9 bases, and 19 bases separated the two germline ends. The CDR3 is 14 residues long. The CDR3 coding sequence is TGTGCCAGCAGTATACCGGGACAACCTGGAAGCTACACCTTC. It specifies CASSIPGQPGSYTF.

The V and J genes are TRBV9 and TRBJ2-5; a possible D gene is TRBD2 (5 bases). The CDR3 is 14 amino acids. CDR1 and CDR2 from the germline V gene are SGDLS and YYNGEE. Trimming stripped 0 bases from V and 2 bases from J, with 8 bases between. CDR3 bases: TGTGCCAGCAGCGTAGGGAGGATTCAAGAGACCCAGTACTTC. Its translation: CASSVGRIQETQYF.

The chain joins TRBV19 to TRBJ2-2; 9 positions match TRBD2. The germline CDR1 and CDR2 sequences are LNHDA and SQIVND (reference sequence). CDR3 size: 14 residues. Trimming took 8 bases from V and 4 from J; bases not matched to a gene: 5. The DNA for the CDR3 is TGTGCCAGTCAGACTAGCGGCTCCACCGGGGAGCTGTTTTTT. This codes for CASQTSGSTGELFF.

The V gene is TRBV19, the J gene TRBJ1-2; D possibly corresponds to TRBD1 (6 bases). The V gene's germline CDR1 is LNHDA and CDR2 SQIVND (reference sequence). The CDR3 has 16 amino acids. Trimming left V 6 bases short and J 0 bases short, with 17 bases between. The CDR3 here is CASSEGTTSANYGYTF. The DNA for the CDR3 is TGTGCCAGTAGCGAGGGGACAACGTCTGCTAACTATGGCTACACCTTC.

The rearrangement joins TRBV27 to TRBJ2-1, with D possibly TRBD1 on 7 matching bases. Germline assignment: CDR1 MNHEY and CDR2 SMNVEV (reference sequence). The CDR3 consists of 20 residues. V shed 5 bases and J shed 4 bases, with 30 bases lying between them. As DNA, the CDR3 is TGTGCCAGCAGTCCCACAGGGGTTGGTGTGTCGGGAGTAGGTTACAATGAGCAGTTCTTC. This codes for CASSPTGVGVSGVGYNEQFF.

V is TRBV7-2 and J is TRBJ1-1, with 8 bases that match TRBD1. V trimming: 5 bases; J trimming: 5 bases; junction bases outside the gene matches: 7. The V gene's germline CDR1 is SGHTA and CDR2 FQGNSA. The CDR3 sequence is 14 residues long. The CDR3 sequence: CASSPGQGRTEAFF. CDR3 nucleotide sequence: TGTGCCAGCAGCCCTGGACAGGGACGGACTGAAGCTTTCTTT. Full variable domain (missing parts from reference TRBV7-2 and TRBJ1-1): GAGVSQSPSNKVTEKGKDVELRCDPISGHTALYWYRQSLGQGLEFLIYFQGNSAPDKSGLPSDRFSAERTGGSVSTLTIQRTQQEDSAVYLCASSPGQGRTEAFFGQGTRLTVV.

This chain connects TRBV4-2 to TRBJ2-1; the match to TRBD2 covers 11 bases. CDR3 length equals 17 residues. V was clipped by 1 base and J by 5 bases; unmatched bases: 7. Looked up from germline, CDR1 is LGHNA and CDR2 is YNFKEQ. CDR3 sequence: CASSQGTSGRADNEQFF. Here the CDR3 DNA reads TGTGCCAGCAGCCAAGGAACTAGCGGGAGAGCCGACAATGAGCAGTTCTTC.

The chain has TRBV28 and TRBJ2-2, with 7 positions matching TRBD1. V dropped 4 bases and J dropped 0; count of bases not matched to a gene: 8. This CDR3 spans 17 amino acids. Germline-derived CDR1 and CDR2 are MDHEN and SYDVKM. The CDR3 loop reads CASSSTMTGSNTGELFF. CDR3 in DNA: TGTGCCAGCAGTTCGACGATGACAGGGTCGAACACCGGGGAGCTGTTTTTT.

The V call is TRBV5-6, the J call TRBJ2-7; 8 bases match TRBD1. V shed 3 bases and J 5 bases; nucleotides not matched to a gene: 4. This CDR3 has 13 amino acids. From germline, CDR1 is SGHDT and CDR2 YYEEEE. The CDR3 is CASSSTGADEQYF. DNA for the CDR3: TGTGCCAGCAGCTCGACAGGGGCCGACGAGCAGTACTTC.